This T cell receptor (beta chain) was identified in a study of T cell changes during pregnancy in multiple sclerosis. Profiling relied on immunoSEQ multiplex PCR, and the TCRdb table lists in-frame clones only, not all of them. The top ten clones hold roughly 1.3% of a sample with under 70,000 clones, 91% of them seen once. This clone was detected only once. The length of the CDR3 is 16 residues. Germline-derived CDR1 and CDR2 are SGHTA and FQGNSA. V lost 3 bases, J lost 6 bases, and 8 bases stayed unmatched. This specimen was peripheral blood, taken after pregnancy. The TCR originated in a female donor in good health, enrolled as a control in a pregnancy study. The chain employs TRBV7-2 and TRBJ1-6; TRBD1 matches at 7 bases. The CDR3 bases are TGTGCCAGCAGCTTTCCCGGGACAGAAATTAATTCACCCCTCCACTTT. Translation: CASSFPGTEINSPLHF.